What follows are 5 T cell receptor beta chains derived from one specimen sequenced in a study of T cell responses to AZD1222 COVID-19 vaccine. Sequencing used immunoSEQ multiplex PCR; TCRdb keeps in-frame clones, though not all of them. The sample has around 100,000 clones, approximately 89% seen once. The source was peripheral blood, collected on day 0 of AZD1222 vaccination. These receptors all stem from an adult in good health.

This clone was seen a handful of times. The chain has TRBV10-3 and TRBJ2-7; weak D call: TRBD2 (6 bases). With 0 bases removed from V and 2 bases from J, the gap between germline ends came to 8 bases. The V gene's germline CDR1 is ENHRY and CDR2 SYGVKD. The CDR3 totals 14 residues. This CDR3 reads CAISESGTPYEQYF. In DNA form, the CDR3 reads TGTGCCATCAGTGAGTCTGGGACTCCCTACGAGCAGTACTTC.

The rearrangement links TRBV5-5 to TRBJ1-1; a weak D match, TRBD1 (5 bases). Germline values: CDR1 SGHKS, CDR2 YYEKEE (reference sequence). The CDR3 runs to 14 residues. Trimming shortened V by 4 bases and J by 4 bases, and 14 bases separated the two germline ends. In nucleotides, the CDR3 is TGTGCCAGCAGCCTCAGGGAGGTACCCACTGAAGCTTTCTTT. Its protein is CASSLREVPTEAFF.

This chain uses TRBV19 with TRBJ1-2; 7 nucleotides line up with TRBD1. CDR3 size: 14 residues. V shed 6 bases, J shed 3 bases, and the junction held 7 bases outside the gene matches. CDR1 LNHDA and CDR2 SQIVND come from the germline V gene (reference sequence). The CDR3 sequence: CASRADRVHYGYTF. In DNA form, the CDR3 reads TGTGCCAGTAGGGCCGACAGGGTGCACTATGGCTACACCTTC. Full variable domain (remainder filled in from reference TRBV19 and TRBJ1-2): DGGITQSPKYLFRKEGQNVTLSCEQNLNHDAMYWYRQDPGQGLRLIYYSQIVNDFQKGDIAEGYSVSREKKESFPLTVTSAQKNPTAFYLCASRADRVHYGYTFGSGTRLTVV.

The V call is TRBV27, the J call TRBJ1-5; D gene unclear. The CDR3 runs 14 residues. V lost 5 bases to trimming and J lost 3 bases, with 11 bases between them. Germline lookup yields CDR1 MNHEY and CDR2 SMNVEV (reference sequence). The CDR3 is CASSPQVFNQPQHF. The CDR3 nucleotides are TGTGCCAGCAGTCCTCAGGTTTTCAATCAGCCCCAGCATTTT.

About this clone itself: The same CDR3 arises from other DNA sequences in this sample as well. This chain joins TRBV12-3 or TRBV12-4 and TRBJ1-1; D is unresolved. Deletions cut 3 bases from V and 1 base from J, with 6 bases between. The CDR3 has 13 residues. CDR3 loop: CASSLRQNTEAFF. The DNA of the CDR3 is TGTGCCAGCAGTTTGAGGCAGAACACTGAAGCTTTCTTT.